This T cell receptor (beta chain) is from a study of T cells in Graves' hyperthyroidism and ophthalmopathy. CDR1 and CDR2 from the germline V gene are SGHRS and YFSETQ. This CDR3 has 14 residues. V dropped 7 bases and J dropped 3 bases, with 13 bases sitting between them. Amplified TCR beta CDR3 regions derived from RNA transcripts. During a first-round RT-PCR of the TCR CDR3, the HTBI primer set was used. MiXCR, run by TCRdb on the multiplex PCR reads, gives a single entry per CDR3 protein. This table has about 500,000 distinct CDR3 sequences, roughly a sixth appearing once. There are many counts of this clonotype.

V is TRBV5-1 and J is TRBJ2-2, with D possibly called TRBD1 or TRBD2 (5 bases each). The sequencing input was blood. This receptor was obtained from a woman aged 25 to 39 with Graves' ophthalmopathy. The CDR3 here is CASSGTTYTGELFF. The CDR3 region has the DNA TGCGCCAGCTCCGGGACCACTTACACCGGGGAGCTGTTTTTT.